The 18 T cell receptor beta chains presented below share a single source sample, sequenced in a study of shared clonotypes between healthy human individuals. Using immunoSEQ multiplex PCR, the repertoire was profiled, and TCRdb retains in-frame clones only, with some absent. The sample includes under 600,000 clones, almost 97% of them seen just once. Source material: naive CD4+ T cells sorted from blood. Subset denoted: CD45RA+ positively selected. These receptors were collected from a woman in her thirties in good health.

The rearrangement uses TRBV30 and TRBJ1-1; the D gene is possibly TRBD1 (5 bases). V lost 0 bases and J lost 0, with 5 bases in between. The CDR3 covers 13 residues. The germline V gene has CDR1 GTSNPN and CDR2 SVGIG (reference sequence). The CDR3 sequence: CAWSVRVNTEAFF. For the CDR3, the DNA is TGTGCCTGGAGTGTCAGGGTGAACACTGAAGCTTTCTTT.

For the CDR3, the DNA is TGTGCCAGCAGTTACGCGGGACTCTCCTACGAGCAGTACTTC. Protein product: CASSYAGLSYEQYF. V is TRBV6-6 and J is TRBJ2-7; the D gene is possibly TRBD2 (6 bases). CDR1 is MNHNY and CDR2 is SVGAGI in the germline V gene (reference sequence). This CDR3 has 14 amino acids. The V end lost 2 bases, the J end lost 0 bases, and 8 bases lay between the germline ends.

The chain uses TRBV28 and TRBJ2-1; the match to TRBD2 covers 9 bases. CDR1 and CDR2 from the germline V gene are MDHEN and SYDVKM. CDR3 length: 13 residues. V trimming: 3 bases; J trimming: 15 bases; junction bases outside the gene matches: 9. CDR3 DNA sequence: TGTGCCAGCAGTTTGCGGGAGGGGGAGCTGGGGTTCTTC. This gives the protein CASSLREGELGFF.

The chain recombines TRBV13 with TRBJ2-7, with 8 bases identical to TRBD1. The V segment lost 0 bases and the J segment 2 bases; nucleotides outside the gene matches: 6. The germline CDR1 and CDR2 sequences are PRHDT and FYEKMQ (reference sequence). There are 16 residues in the CDR3. In DNA form, the CDR3 reads TGTGCCAGCAGCTTAGGCCTCAGGGGGCGGACCTACGAGCAGTACTTC. This sequence encodes CASSLGLRGRTYEQYF. The variable domain in full, completed from reference TRBV13 and TRBJ2-7, reads AAGVIQSPRHLIKEKRETATLKCYPIPRHDTVYWYQQGPGQDPQFLISFYEKMQSDKGSIPDRFSAQQFSDYHSELNMSSLELGDSALYFCASSLGLRGRTYEQYFGPGTRLTVT.

CDR3 sequence reads: CASTGYEGQPQHF. CDR3 in DNA: TGTGCCAGCACAGGGTACGAAGGTCAGCCCCAGCATTTT. V is TRBV19 and J is TRBJ1-5, with D tentatively TRBD1 (6 bases). This CDR3 contains 13 residues. V was pared by 9 bases and J by 6 bases, with 15 bases between. In germline, CDR1 is LNHDA, CDR2 SQIVND (reference sequence).

This clone has a single count. This rearrangement joins TRBV6-5 to TRBJ1-1; D not resolved. The ends were cut back, 2 bases at V and 3 bases at J, with 10 bases in the middle. Germline V gives CDR1 MNHEY, CDR2 SVGAGI. CDR3 length: 14 residues. This CDR3 is CASSYPGSDTEAFF. As DNA, the CDR3 is TGTGCCAGCAGTTACCCGGGAAGCGACACTGAAGCTTTCTTT.

The chain recombines TRBV28 with TRBJ2-3; the match to TRBD1 covers 9 bases. J lost 1 base, V lost 5 bases, and 7 bases had no gene match. Germline V CDR1 and CDR2: MDHEN, SYDVKM. The CDR3 extends over 16 amino acids. The CDR3 DNA is TGTGCCAGCAGTCTAATGGGACAGGGACGCACAGATACGCAGTATTTT. Its protein product is CASSLMGQGRTDTQYF.

The chain carries TRBV7-8 and TRBJ1-5; perhaps TRBD1 as D (5 bases). Deletions cut 0 bases from V and 2 bases from J, with 11 bases between. This CDR3 has 16 amino acids. Germline loops: CDR1 SGHVS, CDR2 FQNEAQ. CDR3 in amino acids: CASSLARGWGNQPQHF. The CDR3 DNA reads as TGTGCCAGCAGCTTAGCGCGGGGGTGGGGCAATCAGCCCCAGCATTTT. Complete variable domain (other parts from reference TRBV7-8 and TRBJ1-5): GAGVSQSPRYKVAKRGQDVALRCDPISGHVSLFWYQQALGQGPEFLTYFQNEAQLDKSGLPSDRFFAERPEGSVSTLKIQRTQQEDSAVYLCASSLARGWGNQPQHFGDGTRLSIL.

V usage is TRBV30 and J usage is TRBJ2-2; D possibly corresponds to TRBD2 (5 bases). The CDR3 is 13 residues long. Germline loops: CDR1 GTSNPN, CDR2 SVGIG (reference sequence). Trimming removed 4 bases from V and 8 bases from J, with 14 bases in between. The CDR3 DNA is TGTGCCTGGAAGCTTGAGGGTTCTGGGGAGCTGTTTTTT. This translates into CAWKLEGSGELFF.

This sequence joins TRBV30 and TRBJ1-2; 7 bases match TRBD1. The CDR3 spans 13 residues. Germline values: CDR1 GTSNPN, CDR2 SVGIG (reference sequence). Trimming at V came to 8 bases and at J to 2 bases, leaving 8 bases not matched to a gene. The chain's CDR3 is CAAQQGNNYGYTF. The CDR3 DNA follows: TGTGCCGCGCAACAGGGGAACAACTATGGCTACACCTTC.

The CDR3 DNA reads TGTGCCAGCAGCCGCTCGCCCCTTAATGAAAAACTGTTTTTT. The encoded protein is CASSRSPLNEKLFF. The V and J genes are TRBV14 and TRBJ1-4; D gene uncertain. This CDR3 comprises 14 residues. Per germline, CDR1 SGHDN and CDR2 FVKESK. Trimming took off 4 bases at V and 4 bases at J, with 10 bases between the two ends.

CDR3 in amino acids: CASSLRRDSYEQYF. The CDR3 DNA is TGTGCCAGCAGTTTAAGGCGCGACAGCTACGAGCAGTACTTC. The V and J genes are TRBV27 and TRBJ2-5; weak D call: TRBD1 (5 bases). The J call is in doubt because the DNA end fits TRBJ2-7 better. The germline V gene has CDR1 MNHEY and CDR2 SMNVEV (reference sequence). The CDR3 totals 14 residues.

The J gene is TRBJ2-5, the V gene TRBV19, with 8 bases that match TRBD1. The length of the CDR3 is 16 residues. V lost 3 bases, J lost 2 bases, and 8 bases stayed unmatched. The V gene's germline CDR1 is LNHDA and CDR2 SQIVND (reference sequence). The CDR3 DNA is TGTGCCAGTAGTATTAGTCGGGACAGGTTTCAAGAGACCCAGTACTTC. Translated: CASSISRDRFQETQYF.

This sequence joins TRBV4-1 and TRBJ1-4, with D hard to call. Trimming removed 4 bases at V and 1 base at J, with 7 bases between. The CDR3 is 14 residues long. Germline V gene sequence: CDR1 MGHRA, CDR2 YSYEKL. CDR3 DNA sequence: TGCGCCAGCAGCCCGGGGATAACTAATGAAAAACTGTTTTTT. This translates into CASSPGITNEKLFF.

The chain joins TRBV28 to TRBJ2-1; weak D call: TRBD2 (5 bases). V lost 5 bases, J lost 3 bases, and 11 bases lay in between. Germline CDR1 reads MDHEN; CDR2 reads SYDVKM. The CDR3 runs 14 residues. The CDR3 spells CASSPYGVYNEQFF. The CDR3 bases are TGTGCCAGCAGTCCGTACGGGGTCTACAATGAGCAGTTCTTC.

The CDR3 spells CASSQTSGKDWETQYF. In DNA, the CDR3 is TGCGCCAGCAGCCAAACTAGCGGGAAGGATTGGGAGACCCAGTACTTC. The chain recombines TRBV5-1 with TRBJ2-5, with 10 nucleotides matching TRBD2. Per germline, CDR1 SGHRS and CDR2 YFSETQ. The CDR3 extends over 16 amino acids. J was trimmed by 5 bases and V by 4 bases; bases with no gene match: 11. The variable domain in full, with the rest retrieved from reference TRBV5-1 and TRBJ2-5, is KAGVTQTPRYLIKTRGQQVTLSCSPISGHRSVSWYQQTPGQGLQFLFEYFSETQRNKGNFPGRFSGRQFSNSRSEMNVSTLELGDSALYLCASSQTSGKDWETQYFGPGTRLLVL.

The chain has TRBV4-2 and TRBJ2-2; 8 nucleotides line up with TRBD1. Germline V gives CDR1 LGHNA, CDR2 YNFKEQ. There are 14 residues in the CDR3. V shed 7 bases, J shed 4 bases, and the junction held 5 bases outside the gene matches. CDR3 sequence reads: CASTGTGVTGELFF. The CDR3 nucleotides read TGTGCCAGCACCGGGACAGGAGTCACCGGGGAGCTGTTTTTT.

The J gene is TRBJ2-6, the V gene TRBV2; D not resolved. Trimming left V 7 bases short and J 0 bases short, with 7 bases between. The germline V gene has CDR1 SNHLY and CDR2 FYNNEI. The CDR3 sequence is 14 residues long. The CDR3 is CASTRSSGANVLTF. The CDR3 nucleotides are TGTGCCAGCACGCGGAGCTCTGGGGCCAACGTCCTGACTTTC.